This section outlines one TCR beta chain sequence together with its context. Assay: immunoSEQ multiplex PCR; the TCRdb copy retains only in-frame clones and omits some. This sample has approximately 530,000 clones, with about 89% found just once. The data belong to a study of blood T cell repertoires in COVID-19. For the study at large: Sample material is recorded as cDNA or gDNA derived from T cells, B-cell-depleted T cells, or PBMCs.

Deletions cut 6 bases from V and 4 bases from J, with 13 bases between. The CDR3 loop spans 15 amino acids. Germline values: CDR1 MNHEY, CDR2 SVGAGI. Seattle patients were enrolled during active infection and followed longitudinally. The chain recombines TRBV6-5 with TRBJ2-6, with D maybe TRBD1 (5 bases). This clonotype was sampled from a woman aged 50 to 60 with COVID-19, enrolled during active disease. The sequencing input was peripheral blood. CDR3 nucleotide sequence: TGTGCCAGCAGCACCAGGGATACAGGGGCCAACGTCCTGACTTTC. Translation: CASSTRDTGANVLTF.